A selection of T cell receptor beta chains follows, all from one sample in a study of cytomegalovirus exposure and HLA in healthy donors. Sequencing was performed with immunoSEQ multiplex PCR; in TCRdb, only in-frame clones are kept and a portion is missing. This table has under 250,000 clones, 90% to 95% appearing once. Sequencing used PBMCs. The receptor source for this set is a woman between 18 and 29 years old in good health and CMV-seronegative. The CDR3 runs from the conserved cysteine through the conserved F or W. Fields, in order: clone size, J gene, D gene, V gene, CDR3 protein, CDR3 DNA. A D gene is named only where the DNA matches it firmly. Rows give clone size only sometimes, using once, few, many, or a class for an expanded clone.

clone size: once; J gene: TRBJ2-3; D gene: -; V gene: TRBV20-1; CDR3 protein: CRKLSDTQYF; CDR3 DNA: TGCAGAAAACTATCAGATACGCAGTATTTT
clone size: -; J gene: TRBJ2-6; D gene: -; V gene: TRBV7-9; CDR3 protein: CASSSHDALISPGANVLTF; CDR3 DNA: TGTGCCAGCAGCTCCCACGACGCGTTAATTAGCCCTGGGGCCAACGTCCTGACTTTC
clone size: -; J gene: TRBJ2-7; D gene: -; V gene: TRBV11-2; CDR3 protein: CASSLKEGVEQYF; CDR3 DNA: TGTGCCAGCAGCTTAAAGGAGGGAGTCGAGCAGTACTTC
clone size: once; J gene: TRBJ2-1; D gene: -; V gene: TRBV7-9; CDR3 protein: CASSSPGGYEQFF; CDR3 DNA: TGTGCCAGCAGCTCACCTGGGGGGTATGAGCAGTTCTTC
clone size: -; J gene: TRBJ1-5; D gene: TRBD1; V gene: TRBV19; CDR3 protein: CASSLQGASNQPQHF; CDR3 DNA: TGTGCCAGTAGTTTACAGGGGGCAAGCAATCAGCCCCAGCATTTT
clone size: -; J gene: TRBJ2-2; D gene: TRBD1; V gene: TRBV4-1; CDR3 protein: CASSLGQGVTGELFF; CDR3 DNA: TGCGCCAGCAGCCTCGGACAGGGTGTTACCGGGGAGCTGTTTTTT
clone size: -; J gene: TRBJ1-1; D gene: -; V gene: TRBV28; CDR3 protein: CASTGGFRTEAFF; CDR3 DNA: TGTGCCAGCACTGGCGGGTTTCGAACTGAAGCTTTCTTT
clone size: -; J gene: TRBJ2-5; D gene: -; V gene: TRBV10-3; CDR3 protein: CAISTGETQYF; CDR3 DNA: TGTGCCATCAGCACAGGGGAGACCCAGTACTTC
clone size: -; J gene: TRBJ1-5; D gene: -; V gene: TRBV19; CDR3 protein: CATSGLGLVFQPQHF; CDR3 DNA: TGTGCCACCTCCGGGTTGGGGCTGGTGTTTCAGCCCCAGCATTTT
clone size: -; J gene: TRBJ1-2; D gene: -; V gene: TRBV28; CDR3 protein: CASTPLGGRGFSTF; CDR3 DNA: TGTGCCAGCACCCCCCTAGGGGGACGGGGTTTCTCCACCTTC
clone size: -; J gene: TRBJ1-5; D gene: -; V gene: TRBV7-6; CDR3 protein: CASSLEDGHSANSNQPQHF; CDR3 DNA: TGTGCCAGCAGCTTAGAGGATGGACATTCCGCCAATAGCAATCAGCCCCAGCATTTT
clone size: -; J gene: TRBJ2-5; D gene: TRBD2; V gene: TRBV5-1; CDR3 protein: CASSLLASGRGETQYF; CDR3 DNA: TGCGCCAGCAGCTTGTTGGCTAGCGGGAGAGGGGAGACCCAGTACTTC
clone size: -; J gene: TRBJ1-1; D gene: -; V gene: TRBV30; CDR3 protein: CAWSEMQNTEAFF; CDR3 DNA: TGTGCCTGGAGCGAGATGCAGAACACTGAAGCTTTCTTT
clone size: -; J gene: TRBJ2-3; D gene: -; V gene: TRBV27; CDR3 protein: CASSLLAHGTDTQYF; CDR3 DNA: TGTGCCAGCAGTTTACTAGCCCACGGGACAGATACGCAGTATTTT
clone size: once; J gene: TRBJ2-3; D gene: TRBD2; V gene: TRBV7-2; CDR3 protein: CASSLGLAGGPTDTQYF; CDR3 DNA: TGTGCCAGCAGCTTAGGGCTAGCGGGAGGGCCCACAGATACGCAGTATTTT
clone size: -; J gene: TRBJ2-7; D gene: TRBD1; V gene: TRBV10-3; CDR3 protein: CAIKSRGSSEQYF; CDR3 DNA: TGTGCCATCAAGTCCAGGGGGAGCTCCGAGCAGTACTTC
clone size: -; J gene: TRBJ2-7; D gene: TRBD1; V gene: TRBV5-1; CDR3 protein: CASSFLGQGSYEQYF; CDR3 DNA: TGCGCCAGCAGCTTTCTCGGACAGGGATCCTACGAGCAGTACTTC
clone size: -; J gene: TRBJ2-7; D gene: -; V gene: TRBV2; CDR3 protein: CASLVVSYEQYF; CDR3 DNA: TGTGCCAGCCTTGTCGTCTCCTACGAGCAGTACTTC
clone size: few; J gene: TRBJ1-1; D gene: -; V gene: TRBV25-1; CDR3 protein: CASSEYSTEAFF; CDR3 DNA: TGTGCCAGCAGTGAATACAGCACTGAAGCTTTCTTT
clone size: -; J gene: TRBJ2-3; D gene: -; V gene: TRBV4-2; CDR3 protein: CASSAIQATSTDTQYF; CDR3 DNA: TGTGCCAGCAGCGCCATCCAAGCGACTAGCACAGATACGCAGTATTTT
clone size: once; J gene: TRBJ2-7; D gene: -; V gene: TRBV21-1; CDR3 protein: CASSNHRCTYEQYF; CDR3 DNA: TGTGCCAGCAGCAATCACAGGTGTACCTACGAGCAGTACTTC
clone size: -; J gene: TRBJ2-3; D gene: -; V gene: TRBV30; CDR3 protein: CAGKVEGAYTQYF; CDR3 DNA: TGTGCCGGGAAGGTTGAAGGGGCGTATACGCAGTATTTT
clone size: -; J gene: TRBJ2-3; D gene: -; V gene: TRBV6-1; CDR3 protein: CASKPRPEGPDTQYF; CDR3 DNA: TGTGCCAGCAAACCCAGACCGGAGGGGCCAGATACGCAGTATTTT
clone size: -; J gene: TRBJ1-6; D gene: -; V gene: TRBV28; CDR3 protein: CASRESGNSPLHF; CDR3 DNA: TGTGCCAGCAGAGAATCAGGAAATTCACCCCTCCACTTT
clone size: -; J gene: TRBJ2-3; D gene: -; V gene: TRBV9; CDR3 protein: CASSVFPRSVSTDTQYF; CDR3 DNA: TGTGCCAGCAGCGTATTTCCCCGGAGTGTCAGTACAGATACGCAGTATTTT
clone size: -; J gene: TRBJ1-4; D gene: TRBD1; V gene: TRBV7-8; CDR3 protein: CASSSRDRGRRGTNEKLFF; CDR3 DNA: TGTGCCAGCAGCTCCCGGGACAGGGGTCGGCGAGGGACTAATGAAAAACTGTTTTTT
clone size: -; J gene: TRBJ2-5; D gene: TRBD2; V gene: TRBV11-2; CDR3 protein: CASSPRGASGSSETQYF; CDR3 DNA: TGTGCCAGCAGCCCCCGGGGGGCTAGCGGGAGTAGTGAGACCCAGTACTTC
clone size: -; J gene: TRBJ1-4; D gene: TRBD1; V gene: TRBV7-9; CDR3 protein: CASSYVRDRGEKLFF; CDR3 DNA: TGTGCCAGCAGCTACGTCCGGGACAGGGGCGAAAAACTGTTTTTT
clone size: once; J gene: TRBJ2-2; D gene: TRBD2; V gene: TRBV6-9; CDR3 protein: CASSYRLAGTRGELFF; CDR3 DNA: TGTGCCAGCAGTTATAGACTAGCGGGAACCCGTGGGGAGCTGTTTTTT
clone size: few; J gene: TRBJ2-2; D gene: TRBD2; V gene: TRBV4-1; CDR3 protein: CASSLLAGGGTGELFF; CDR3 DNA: TGCGCCAGCAGCCTGCTAGCGGGAGGGGGCACCGGGGAGCTGTTTTTT
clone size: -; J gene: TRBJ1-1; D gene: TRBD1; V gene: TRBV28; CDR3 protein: CASSSRTGAIAEAFF; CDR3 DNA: TGTGCCAGCAGTTCCCGGACAGGCGCAATCGCTGAAGCTTTCTTT
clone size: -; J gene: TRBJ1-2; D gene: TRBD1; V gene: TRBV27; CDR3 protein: CASSLGTAYGYTF; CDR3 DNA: TGTGCCAGCAGTTTAGGGACAGCCTATGGCTACACCTTC
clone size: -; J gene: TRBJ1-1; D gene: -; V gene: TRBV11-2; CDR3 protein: CASSLVVLEAFF; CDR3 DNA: TGTGCCAGCAGCTTAGTTGTTCTTGAAGCTTTCTTT
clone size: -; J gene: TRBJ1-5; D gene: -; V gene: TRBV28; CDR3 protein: CASSFPPGPQHF; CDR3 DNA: TGTGCCAGCAGTTTCCCCCCGGGGCCCCAGCATTTT
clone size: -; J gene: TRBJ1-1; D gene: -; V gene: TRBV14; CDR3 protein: CASSQFQQLNTEAFF; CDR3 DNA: TGTGCCAGCAGCCAATTTCAACAGTTGAACACTGAAGCTTTCTTT
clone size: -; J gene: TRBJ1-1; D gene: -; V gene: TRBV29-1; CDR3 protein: CSVVSGNTEAFF; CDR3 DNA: TGCAGCGTTGTCTCCGGGAACACTGAAGCTTTCTTT
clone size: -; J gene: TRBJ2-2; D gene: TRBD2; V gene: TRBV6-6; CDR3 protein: CASSRTRDTGELFF; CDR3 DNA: TGTGCCAGCAGCAGGACTAGAGATACCGGGGAGCTGTTTTTT
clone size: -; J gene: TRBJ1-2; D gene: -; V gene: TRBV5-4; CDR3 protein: CASTSDRGWLSYTF; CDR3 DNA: TGTGCCAGCACCTCAGACCGAGGATGGTTGAGCTACACCTTC
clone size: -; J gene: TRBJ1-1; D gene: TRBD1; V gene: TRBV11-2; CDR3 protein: CASSLGGGQGSLPFF; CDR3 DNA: TGTGCCAGCAGCTTAGGAGGGGGACAGGGAAGCCTTCCTTTCTTT
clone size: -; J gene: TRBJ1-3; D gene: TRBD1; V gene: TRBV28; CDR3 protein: CASSYRGPDSGNTIYF; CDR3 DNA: TGTGCCAGCAGTTACAGGGGTCCCGATTCTGGAAACACCATATATTTT
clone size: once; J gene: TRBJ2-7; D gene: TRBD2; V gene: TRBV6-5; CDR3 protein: CASSYGTSGYEQYF; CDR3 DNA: TGTGCCAGCAGTTACGGGACTAGCGGCTACGAGCAGTACTTC
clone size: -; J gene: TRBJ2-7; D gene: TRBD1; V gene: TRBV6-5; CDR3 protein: CASRPTQGYFEQYF; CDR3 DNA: TGTGCCAGCAGGCCGACACAGGGGTATTTCGAGCAGTACTTC
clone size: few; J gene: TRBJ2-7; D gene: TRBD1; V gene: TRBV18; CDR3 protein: CASSQRTGGNTYEQYF; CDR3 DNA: TGTGCCAGCTCACAACGGACAGGGGGCAATACGTACGAGCAGTACTTC
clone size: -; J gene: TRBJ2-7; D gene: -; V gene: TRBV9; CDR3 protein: CASSVTQGPYEQYF; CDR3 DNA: TGTGCCAGCAGCGTAACTCAGGGGCCCTACGAGCAGTACTTC
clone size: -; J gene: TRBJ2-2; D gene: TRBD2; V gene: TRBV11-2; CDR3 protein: CASSRTSGNTGELFF; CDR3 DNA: TGTGCCAGCAGCAGGACTAGCGGGAATACTGGGGAGCTGTTTTTT
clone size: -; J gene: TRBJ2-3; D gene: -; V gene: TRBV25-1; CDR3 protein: CASSDGTTDTQYF; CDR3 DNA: TGTGCCAGCAGTGACGGGACAACAGATACGCAGTATTTT
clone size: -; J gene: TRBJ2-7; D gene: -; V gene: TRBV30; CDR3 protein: CAWSFSGSYEQYF; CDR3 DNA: TGTGCCTGGAGTTTCTCGGGATCCTACGAGCAGTACTTC
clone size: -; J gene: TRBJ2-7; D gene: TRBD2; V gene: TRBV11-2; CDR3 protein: CASSYGLAGGVTSYEQYF; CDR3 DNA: TGTGCCAGCAGCTACGGACTAGCGGGAGGGGTGACCTCCTACGAGCAGTACTTC
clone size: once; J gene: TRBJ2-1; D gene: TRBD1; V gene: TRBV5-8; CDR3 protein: CASSKGQGSGSYNEQFF; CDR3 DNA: TGTGCCAGCAGCAAGGGACAGGGATCGGGCTCCTACAATGAGCAGTTCTTC